This TCR beta chain was identified during a study of T cells in Graves' hyperthyroidism and ophthalmopathy. This clonotype was picked up many times. Its antigen remains unidentified. Overall study results and limits: Appearing also in blood were most of the thyroid clonotypes expanded above 0.001.

The source material, RNA transcripts, was used to amplify TCR beta CDR3 regions. Primed by the HTBI set, a first-round RT-PCR was run on the TCR CDR3. TCRdb passed the multiplex PCR reads through MiXCR, listing each CDR3 protein once. The sample includes 500,000 or so distinct CDR3 sequences, under 20% seen only once; the top ten take 15% to 20%. Exclusion of a patient resulted from uncontrolled infection, other autoimmune disease, pregnancy or lactation. With 8 bases removed from V and 2 bases from J, the gap between germline ends came to 14 bases. The CDR3 runs 14 residues. Germline CDR1 is MDHEN and CDR2 is SYDVKM.

The genes are TRBV28 and TRBJ2-3, with D uncertain. This clonotype originated in a woman aged 18 to 35 with Graves' ophthalmopathy. Sample: blood. The CDR3 nucleotides read TGTGCCAGCGCCAGCCCCCGGCACACAGATACGCAGTATTTT. This encodes CASASPRHTDTQYF.